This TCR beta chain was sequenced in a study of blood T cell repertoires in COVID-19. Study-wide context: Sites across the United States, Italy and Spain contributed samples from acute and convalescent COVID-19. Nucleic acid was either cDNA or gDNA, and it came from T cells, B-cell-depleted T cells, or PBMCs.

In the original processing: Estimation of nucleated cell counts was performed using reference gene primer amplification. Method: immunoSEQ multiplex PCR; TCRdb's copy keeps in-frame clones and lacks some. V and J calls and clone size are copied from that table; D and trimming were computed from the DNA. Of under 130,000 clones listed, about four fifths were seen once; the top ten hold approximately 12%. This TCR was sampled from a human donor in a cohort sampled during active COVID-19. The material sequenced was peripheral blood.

The CDR3 spells CASSLRTALAKNIQYF. Here the CDR3 DNA reads TGTGCCAGCAGCTTGAGGACAGCTCTAGCCAAAAACATTCAGTACTTC. The V and J genes are TRBV5-6 and TRBJ2-4, with a possible D match to TRBD1 (6 bases). The CDR3 spans 16 residues. Germline CDR1 is SGHDT and CDR2 is YYEEEE. V lost 1 base, J lost 0 bases, and 11 bases lay in between. Together with reference TRBV5-6 and TRBJ2-4, the CDR3 gives the full variable domain: DAGVTQSPTHLIKTRGQQVTLRCSPKSGHDTVSWYQQALGQGPQFIFQYYEEEERQRGNFPDRFSGHQFPNYSSELNVNALLLGDSALYLCASSLRTALAKNIQYFGAGTRLSVL.